The rows below give T cell receptor beta chains drawn from one sample of a study of T cell changes during pregnancy in multiple sclerosis. Only in-frame clones appear in the TCRdb table, and some are missing; sequencing was by immunoSEQ multiplex PCR. This sample yields 65,000 to 90,000 clones, of which around 92% are seen a single time; about 2.8% belongs to the top ten. The sample was peripheral blood, taken in the third trimester of pregnancy. The receptors were sampled from a female donor in good health, enrolled as a control in a pregnancy study. Each CDR3 is given with its conserved first and last residue. Each record gives: CDR3 protein, J gene, V gene.

CDR3aa: CSVETGGYTF
j_gene: TRBJ1-2
v_gene: TRBV29-1

CDR3aa: CASSPQGIEAFF
j_gene: TRBJ1-1
v_gene: TRBV6-5

CDR3aa: CASSYQGQGSHEQYF
j_gene: TRBJ2-7
v_gene: TRBV2

CDR3aa: CASSLQAGRYDEQYF
j_gene: TRBJ2-7
v_gene: TRBV5-4

CDR3aa: CASSLDGSSYEQYF
j_gene: TRBJ2-7
v_gene: TRBV5-1

CDR3aa: CASSLTVNYGYTF
j_gene: TRBJ1-2
v_gene: TRBV27

CDR3aa: CASRSGYEQYF
j_gene: TRBJ2-7
v_gene: TRBV11-2

CDR3aa: CASSPPRDVGDEQYF
j_gene: TRBJ2-7
v_gene: TRBV5-1

CDR3aa: CASSPGLAEAYEQYF
j_gene: TRBJ2-7
v_gene: TRBV7-2

CDR3aa: CASLTSETQYF
j_gene: TRBJ2-5
v_gene: TRBV28

CDR3aa: CAISESGTGLYEQYF
j_gene: TRBJ2-7
v_gene: TRBV10-3

CDR3aa: CATSRGVNTEAFF
j_gene: TRBJ1-1
v_gene: TRBV15

CDR3aa: CASSVESSGANVLTF
j_gene: TRBJ2-6
v_gene: TRBV5-1

CDR3aa: CASSDTYNEQFF
j_gene: TRBJ2-1
v_gene: TRBV2

CDR3aa: CASSGTSGAGDTQYF
j_gene: TRBJ2-3
v_gene: TRBV2

CDR3aa: CASSYQNYEQYF
j_gene: TRBJ2-7
v_gene: TRBV28

CDR3aa: CASSIGQGRAFF
j_gene: TRBJ1-1
v_gene: TRBV11-2

CDR3aa: CASSLGLAGERNEQYF
j_gene: TRBJ2-7
v_gene: TRBV7-9

CDR3aa: CASTGGGLAKNIQYF
j_gene: TRBJ2-4
v_gene: TRBV6-5

CDR3aa: CASSRGLAGGLSYEQYF
j_gene: TRBJ2-7
v_gene: TRBV7-9

CDR3aa: CASSPRDTRNYGYTF
j_gene: TRBJ1-2
v_gene: TRBV7-2

CDR3aa: CAWSARTGAVGNQPQHF
j_gene: TRBJ1-5
v_gene: TRBV30

CDR3aa: CASSQEGQQLGNTIYF
j_gene: TRBJ1-3
v_gene: TRBV4-1

CDR3aa: CASRGTGGAGTEAFF
j_gene: TRBJ1-1
v_gene: TRBV2

CDR3aa: CASRSPGLAFGEQYF
j_gene: TRBJ2-7
v_gene: TRBV28

CDR3aa: CASSLRQNYGYTF
j_gene: TRBJ1-2
v_gene: TRBV28

CDR3aa: CASSLGDRPYEQYF
j_gene: TRBJ2-7
v_gene: TRBV5-1

CDR3aa: CASSLGQGDYGYTF
j_gene: TRBJ1-2
v_gene: TRBV7-6

CDR3aa: CASSSSFAGEGYEQYF
j_gene: TRBJ2-7
v_gene: TRBV7-7

CDR3aa: CASRDQGLSYEQYF
j_gene: TRBJ2-7
v_gene: TRBV2

CDR3aa: CASSQDTSSYGQYF
j_gene: TRBJ2-7
v_gene: TRBV4-2

CDR3aa: CASSSPAPSPGNEQFF
j_gene: TRBJ2-1
v_gene: TRBV5-4

CDR3aa: CASSMGLAAYEQYF
j_gene: TRBJ2-7
v_gene: TRBV19

CDR3aa: CASSARDRGSEKLFF
j_gene: TRBJ1-4
v_gene: TRBV9

CDR3aa: CASRPSGAALNTEAFF
j_gene: TRBJ1-1
v_gene: TRBV28

CDR3aa: CASTLGTGALYEQYF
j_gene: TRBJ2-7
v_gene: TRBV19

CDR3aa: CAWSVGGSNQPQHF
j_gene: TRBJ1-5
v_gene: TRBV30

CDR3aa: CASSLDSLSYEQYF
j_gene: TRBJ2-7
v_gene: TRBV7-2

CDR3aa: CASSDSRVESTGELFF
j_gene: TRBJ2-2
v_gene: TRBV6-4

CDR3aa: CATRTGLNTEAFF
j_gene: TRBJ1-1
v_gene: TRBV19

CDR3aa: CASRFSSYNEQFF
j_gene: TRBJ2-1
v_gene: TRBV11-2

CDR3aa: CASSLGQGTIYGYTF
j_gene: TRBJ1-2
v_gene: TRBV28

CDR3aa: CAISAGVLNTEAFF
j_gene: TRBJ1-1
v_gene: TRBV10-3

CDR3aa: CASRKRGGDTQYF
j_gene: TRBJ2-3
v_gene: TRBV6-5

CDR3aa: CASSPPGGSSPLHF
j_gene: TRBJ1-6
v_gene: TRBV27

CDR3aa: CASSPLRGGWEQYF
j_gene: TRBJ2-7
v_gene: TRBV13